The 20 T cell receptor beta chains presented below share a single source sample, sequenced in a study of shared clonotypes between healthy human individuals. Here immunoSEQ multiplex PCR was the method, and the copy in TCRdb shows in-frame clones only, minus some. The sample yields 2 million to 2.5 million clones, nearly 97% seen once. Sequencing used naive CD4+ T cells sorted from blood. The subset here: CD45RA+ positively selected. These receptors came from a man between 18 and 29 years old in good health.

This sequence joins TRBV6-1 and TRBJ2-2; D not resolved. The length of the CDR3 is 13 residues. Germline V gene sequence: CDR1 MNHNS, CDR2 SASEGT. V dropped 6 bases and J dropped 5 bases, with 10 bases sitting between them. CDR3 sequence reads: CASSEMLTGELFF. The CDR3 bases are TGTGCCAGCAGCGAAATGTTAACCGGGGAGCTGTTTTTT.

The chain links TRBV27 to TRBJ2-2; TRBD1 agrees at 7 bases. Germline CDR1 is MNHEY and CDR2 is SMNVEV (reference sequence). The ends lost 5 bases at V and 12 bases at J; junction bases unmatched: 12. The CDR3 runs 14 residues. CDR3 DNA sequence: TGTGCCAGCAGTCGACAGGGCCCCCCTTGGAAGCTGTTTTTT. Translating it yields CASSRQGPPWKLFF.

In regard to this clone: Different DNA sequences within this sample yield the same CDR3. As DNA, the CDR3 is TGTGCCAGCAGTTCGGGACAGGGGCGTGAAAAACTGTTTTTT. Protein product: CASSSGQGREKLFF. This sequence joins TRBV28 and TRBJ1-4, with 10 bases identical to TRBD1. Germline assignment: CDR1 MDHEN and CDR2 SYDVKM. The CDR3 runs to 14 residues. Unmatched junction bases numbered 3, after V lost 4 bases and J lost 7 bases.

V and J are TRBV5-6 and TRBJ2-1; 10 bases are shared with TRBD2. CDR3 length equals 17 residues. Germline trimming cut 5 bases from V and 4 bases from J; bases unmatched to any gene: 12. In germline, CDR1 is SGHDT, CDR2 YYEEEE. The CDR3 sequence is CASSRTSGGTIYNEQFF. In DNA, the CDR3 is TGTGCCAGCAGTCGGACTAGCGGTGGAACTATTTACAATGAGCAGTTCTTC.

This clone appeared once. J is TRBJ2-3 and V is TRBV7-3; 10 nucleotides match TRBD2. Germline CDR1 is SGHTA and CDR2 is FQGTGA. The CDR3 is 17 residues long. V lost 4 bases, J lost 4 bases, and 11 bases stayed unmatched. Written as DNA, the CDR3 is TGTGCCAGCAGCTCCCGGAGGGTAGCGGGGGGCCCAGATACGCAGTATTTT. As protein: CASSSRRVAGGPDTQYF.

V and J are TRBV6-5 and TRBJ2-7; the D gene is possibly TRBD2 (7 bases). The CDR3 is 15 amino acids. V lost 5 bases and J 2 bases, leaving 16 bases between the germline ends. Germline CDR1 MNHEY, CDR2 SVGAGI. As DNA, the CDR3 is TGTGCCAGCAGTCGGGCCCAGGGGACTACCTACGAGCAGTACTTC. Translated, it gives CASSRAQGTTYEQYF.

J is TRBJ2-7 and V is TRBV19, with TRBD1 identical over 8 bases. Germline assignment: CDR1 LNHDA and CDR2 SQIVND (reference sequence). The V segment lost 5 bases and the J segment 5 bases; nucleotides outside the gene matches: 17. This CDR3 comprises 17 residues. CDR3 amino acids: CASSPFITSTGAHEQYF. Here the CDR3 DNA reads TGTGCCAGTAGTCCCTTTATTACTTCGACAGGGGCCCACGAGCAGTACTTC.

The V and J genes are TRBV5-6 and TRBJ2-7; the match to TRBD1 covers 7 bases. This CDR3 has 13 amino acids. Germline V gene sequence: CDR1 SGHDT, CDR2 YYEEEE. J was trimmed by 3 bases and V by 5 bases; bases with no gene match: 5. CDR3 nucleotide sequence: TGTGCCAGCAGAAAAACAGGGGTCTACGAGCAGTACTTC. This gives the protein CASRKTGVYEQYF.

As for this clone: The sample has other DNA sequences that encode this CDR3 too. This chain uses TRBV19 with TRBJ1-4, with 8 bases identical to TRBD1. Germline V gives CDR1 LNHDA, CDR2 SQIVND (reference sequence). The CDR3 runs to 15 residues. V lost 3 bases to trimming and J lost 2 bases; unmatched junction nucleotides: 2. CDR3 in amino acids: CASSIQGATNEKLFF. The CDR3 bases are TGTGCCAGTAGTATCCAGGGGGCGACTAATGAAAAACTGTTTTTT.

The chain recombines TRBV19 with TRBJ2-7; D call uncertain. The V and J ends lost 5 bases and 4 bases respectively, with 9 bases between them. This CDR3 is built from 12 residues. Germline CDR1 is LNHDA and CDR2 is SQIVND (reference sequence). The CDR3 here is CASSSRGYEQYF. The CDR3 coding sequence is TGTGCCAGTAGTTCCCGAGGTTACGAGCAGTACTTC.

The CDR3: CASSPSGGSSEQYF. Here the CDR3 DNA reads TGTGCCAGCAGCCCTAGCGGGGGTTCTTCCGAGCAGTACTTC. This rearrangement joins TRBV7-6 to TRBJ2-7, with TRBD2 identical over 10 bases. J was trimmed by 6 bases and V by 5 bases; bases with no gene match: 7. The CDR3 totals 14 residues. Germline CDR1 reads SGHVS; CDR2 reads FNYEAQ.

The chain carries TRBV6-5 and TRBJ1-3, with D hard to call. CDR1 and CDR2 (germline): MNHEY, SVGAGI. The CDR3 covers 13 residues. Trimming left V 8 bases short and J 0 bases short, with 8 bases between. CDR3 in amino acids: CASYGSSGNTIYF. CDR3 nucleotides: TGTGCCAGCTATGGAAGCTCTGGAAACACCATATATTTT.

The chain recombines TRBV10-3 with TRBJ2-1, with 9 positions matching TRBD2. V shed 4 bases, J shed 2 bases, and the junction held 3 bases outside the gene matches. CDR3 size: 15 residues. Germline-derived CDR1 and CDR2 are ENHRY and SYGVKD. The CDR3 spells CAISGTSDPYNEQFF. The CDR3 region has the DNA TGTGCCATCAGTGGGACTAGCGACCCCTACAATGAGCAGTTCTTC.

The chain is built from TRBV1 and TRBJ2-7; TRBD1, the D gene given by the table, was not confirmed from the DNA. TRBV1 is listed as a pseudogene. The CDR3 covers 17 residues. The CDR3 nucleotides read TGCACCAGCAGCCCCCTTTGCCATCCGGGACAGGGATACGAGCAGTACTTC. It translates to CTSSPLCHPGQGYEQYF.

The J gene is TRBJ2-1, the V gene TRBV7-9; 7 bases are shared with TRBD2. The CDR3 consists of 18 residues. Germline V gene sequence: CDR1 SEHNR, CDR2 FQNEAQ (reference sequence). After removal of 0 bases from V and 7 bases from J, the junction contained 15 bases not matched to a gene. The CDR3 DNA sequence: TGTGCCAGCAGCTTAGCGCTAAGTCGCGGGAGAAGGATAAATGAGCAGTTCTTC. This gives the protein CASSLALSRGRRINEQFF.

The CDR3 DNA reads TGTGCCAGCAGTTACTCGTGGACATCTGGAAACACCATATATTTT. The encoded protein is CASSYSWTSGNTIYF. The gene calls are TRBV6-5 and TRBJ1-3; possibly TRBD1 for D (5 bases). This CDR3 is 15 amino acids long. V was shortened by 0 bases and J by 1 base, with 7 bases between the two germline ends. From germline, CDR1 is MNHEY and CDR2 SVGAGI.

J is TRBJ1-2 and V is TRBV6-6, with no clear D. Between the trimmed V and J ends, which lost 8 bases and 12 bases, there was a span of 16 bases. The CDR3 totals 11 residues. Germline CDR1 MNHNY, CDR2 SVGAGI (reference sequence). CDR3 sequence (DNA): TGTGCCAGCGGGCAGCGGGAGGGCAACACCTTC. As protein: CASGQREGNTF.

This clone came up once. The rearrangement joins TRBV6-9 to TRBJ1-3, with D tentatively TRBD1 (6 bases). CDR1 is MNHGY, CDR2 SVAAGI, per germline. The V end lost 9 bases, the J end lost 2 bases, and 29 bases lay between the germline ends. This CDR3 region has 19 residues. The CDR3 nucleotides are TGTGCCAGAGCATCCTCCCGGACAGACTCAACCGGAGCTGGAAACACCATATATTTT. It translates to CARASSRTDSTGAGNTIYF.

Points on this clone: The same CDR3 arises from other DNA sequences in this sample as well. V and J are TRBV19 and TRBJ1-2; no definite D call. This CDR3 comprises 11 residues. Germline CDR1 LNHDA, CDR2 SQIVND (reference sequence). The V and J ends lost 3 bases and 7 bases respectively, with 6 bases between them. CDR3 sequence: CASSIAGGYTF. In nucleotides, the CDR3 is TGTGCCAGTAGTATTGCCGGTGGCTACACCTTC.

V usage is TRBV7-2 and J usage is TRBJ2-5; 10 positions match TRBD2. Trimming cost V 8 bases and J 4 bases; bases outside gene matches: 10. CDR3 length: 15 amino acids. Germline V gene lookup returns CDR1 SGHTA and CDR2 FQGNSA. The CDR3 spells CASCASGSSRETQYF. In nucleotides, the CDR3 is TGTGCCAGCTGTGCTAGCGGGAGTTCACGAGAGACCCAGTACTTC.